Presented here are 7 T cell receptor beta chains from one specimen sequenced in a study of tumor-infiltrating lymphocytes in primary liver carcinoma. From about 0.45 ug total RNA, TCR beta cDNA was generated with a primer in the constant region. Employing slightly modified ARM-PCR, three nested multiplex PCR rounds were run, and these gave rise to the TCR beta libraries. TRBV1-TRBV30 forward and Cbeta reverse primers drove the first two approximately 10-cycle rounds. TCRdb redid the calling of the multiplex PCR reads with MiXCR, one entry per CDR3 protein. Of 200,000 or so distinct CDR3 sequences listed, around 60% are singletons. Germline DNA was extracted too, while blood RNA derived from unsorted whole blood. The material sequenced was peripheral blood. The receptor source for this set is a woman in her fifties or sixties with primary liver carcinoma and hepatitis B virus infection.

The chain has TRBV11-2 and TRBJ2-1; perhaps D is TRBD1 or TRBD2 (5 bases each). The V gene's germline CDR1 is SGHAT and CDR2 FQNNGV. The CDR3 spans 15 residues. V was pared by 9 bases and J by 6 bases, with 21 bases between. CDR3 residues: CASGLEGSLFNEQFF. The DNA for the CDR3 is TGTGCCAGTGGCTTAGAGGGGAGTCTCTTCAATGAGCAGTTCTTC.

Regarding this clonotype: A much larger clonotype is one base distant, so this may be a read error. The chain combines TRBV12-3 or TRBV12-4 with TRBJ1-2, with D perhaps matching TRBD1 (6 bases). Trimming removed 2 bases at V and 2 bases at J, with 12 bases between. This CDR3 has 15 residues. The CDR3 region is CASSLFDGGNYGYTF. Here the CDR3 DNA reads TGTGCCAGCAGTTTATTCGACGGGGGCAACTATGGCTACACCTTC.

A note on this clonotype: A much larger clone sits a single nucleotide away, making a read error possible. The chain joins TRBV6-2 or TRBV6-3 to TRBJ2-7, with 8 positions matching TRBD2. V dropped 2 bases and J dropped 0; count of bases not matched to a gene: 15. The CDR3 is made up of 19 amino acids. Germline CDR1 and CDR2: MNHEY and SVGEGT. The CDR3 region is CASSYPGTRGTNSSYEQYF. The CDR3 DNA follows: TGTGCCAGCAGTTACCCCGGGACTAGGGGAACTAATAGCTCCTACGAGCAGTACTTC.

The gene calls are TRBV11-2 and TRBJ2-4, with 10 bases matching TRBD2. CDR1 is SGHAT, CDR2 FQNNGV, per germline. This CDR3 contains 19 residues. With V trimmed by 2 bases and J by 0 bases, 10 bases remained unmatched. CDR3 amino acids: CASSLSLAGVRLAKNIQYF. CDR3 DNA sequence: TGTGCCAGCAGCTTAAGTCTAGCGGGAGTTCGTCTAGCCAAAAACATTCAGTACTTC. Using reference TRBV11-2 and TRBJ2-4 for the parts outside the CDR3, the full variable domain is EAGVAQSPRYKIIEKRQSVAFWCNPISGHATLYWYQQILGQGPKLLIQFQNNGVVDDSQLPKDRFSAERLKGVDSTLKIQPAKLEDSAVYLCASSLSLAGVRLAKNIQYFGAGTRLSVL.

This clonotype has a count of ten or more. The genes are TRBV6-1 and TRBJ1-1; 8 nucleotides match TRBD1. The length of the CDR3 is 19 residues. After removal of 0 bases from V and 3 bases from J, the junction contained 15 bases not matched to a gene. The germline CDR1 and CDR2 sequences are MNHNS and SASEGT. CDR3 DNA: TGTGCCAGCAGTGAAGCCCTTTTAGCCAGGGGGCGCGAGGACACTGAAGCTTTCTTT. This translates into CASSEALLARGREDTEAFF.

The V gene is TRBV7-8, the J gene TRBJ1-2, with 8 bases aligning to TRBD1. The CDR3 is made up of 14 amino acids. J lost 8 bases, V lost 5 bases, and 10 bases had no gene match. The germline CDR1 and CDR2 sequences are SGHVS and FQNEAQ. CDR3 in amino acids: CASSPTRTGQGYTF. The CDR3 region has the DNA TGTGCCAGCAGCCCGACCAGGACAGGGCAGGGCTACACCTTC.

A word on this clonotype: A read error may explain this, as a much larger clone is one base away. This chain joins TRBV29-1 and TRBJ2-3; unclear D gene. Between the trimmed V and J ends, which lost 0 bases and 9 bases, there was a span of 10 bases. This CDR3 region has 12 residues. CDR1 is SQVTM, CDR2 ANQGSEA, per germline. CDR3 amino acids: CSVEEGEETQYF. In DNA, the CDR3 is TGCAGCGTTGAAGAAGGAGAAGAGACGCAGTATTTT.